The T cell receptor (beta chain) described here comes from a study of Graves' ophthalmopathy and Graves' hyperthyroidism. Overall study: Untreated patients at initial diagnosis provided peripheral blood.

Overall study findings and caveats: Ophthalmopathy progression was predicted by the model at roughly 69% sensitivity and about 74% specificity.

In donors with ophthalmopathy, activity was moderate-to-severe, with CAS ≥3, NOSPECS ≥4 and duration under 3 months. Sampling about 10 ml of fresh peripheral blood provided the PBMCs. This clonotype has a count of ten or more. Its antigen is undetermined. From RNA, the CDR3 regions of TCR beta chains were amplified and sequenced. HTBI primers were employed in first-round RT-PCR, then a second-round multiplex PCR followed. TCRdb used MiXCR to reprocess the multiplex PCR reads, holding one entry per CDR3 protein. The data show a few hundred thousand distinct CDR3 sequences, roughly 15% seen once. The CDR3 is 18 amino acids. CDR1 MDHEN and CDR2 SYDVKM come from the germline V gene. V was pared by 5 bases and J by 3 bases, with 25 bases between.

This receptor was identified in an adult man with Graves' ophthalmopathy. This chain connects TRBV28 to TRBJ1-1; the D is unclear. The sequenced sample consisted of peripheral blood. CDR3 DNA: TGTGCCAGCAGTCACCCATGGGGTAGAGCGAGTCGGGACACTGAAGCTTTCTTT. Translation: CASSHPWGRASRDTEAFF.